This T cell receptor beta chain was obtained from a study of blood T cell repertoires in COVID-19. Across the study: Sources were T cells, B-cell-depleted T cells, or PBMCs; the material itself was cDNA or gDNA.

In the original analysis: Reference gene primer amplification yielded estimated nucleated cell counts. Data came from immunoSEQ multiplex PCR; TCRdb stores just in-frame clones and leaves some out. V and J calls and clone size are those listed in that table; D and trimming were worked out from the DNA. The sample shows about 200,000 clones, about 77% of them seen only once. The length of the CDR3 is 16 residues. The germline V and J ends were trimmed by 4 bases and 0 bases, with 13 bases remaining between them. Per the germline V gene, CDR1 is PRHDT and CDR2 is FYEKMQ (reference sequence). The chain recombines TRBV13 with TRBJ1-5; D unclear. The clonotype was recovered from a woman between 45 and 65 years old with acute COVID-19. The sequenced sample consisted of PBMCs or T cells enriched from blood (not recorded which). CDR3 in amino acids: CASSSGGPNSNQPQHF. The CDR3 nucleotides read TGTGCCAGCAGCTCCGGCGGTCCCAATAGCAATCAGCCCCAGCATTTT.